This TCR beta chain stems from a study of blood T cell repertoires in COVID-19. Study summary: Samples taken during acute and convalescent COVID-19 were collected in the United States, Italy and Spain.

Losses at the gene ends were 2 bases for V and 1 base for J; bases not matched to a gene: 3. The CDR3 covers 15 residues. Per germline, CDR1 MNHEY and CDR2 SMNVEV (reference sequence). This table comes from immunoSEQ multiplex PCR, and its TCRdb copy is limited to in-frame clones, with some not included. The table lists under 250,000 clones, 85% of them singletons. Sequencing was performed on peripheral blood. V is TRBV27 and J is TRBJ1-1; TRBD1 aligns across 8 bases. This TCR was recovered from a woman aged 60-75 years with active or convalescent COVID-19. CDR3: CASSLLTGANTEAFF. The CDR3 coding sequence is TGTGCCAGCAGTTTACTGACAGGGGCGAACACTGAAGCTTTCTTT.